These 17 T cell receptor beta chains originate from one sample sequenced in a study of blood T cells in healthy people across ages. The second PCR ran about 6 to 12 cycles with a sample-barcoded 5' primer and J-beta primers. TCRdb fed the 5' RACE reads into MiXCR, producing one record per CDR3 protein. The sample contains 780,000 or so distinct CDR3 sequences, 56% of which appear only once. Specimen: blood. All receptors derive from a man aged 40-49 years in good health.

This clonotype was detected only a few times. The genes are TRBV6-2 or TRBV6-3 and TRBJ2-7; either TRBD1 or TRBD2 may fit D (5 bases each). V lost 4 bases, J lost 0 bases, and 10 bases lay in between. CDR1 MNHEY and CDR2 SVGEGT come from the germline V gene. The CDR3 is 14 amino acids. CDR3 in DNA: TGTGCCAGCAGTTCCCACGGGACCTCCTACGAGCAGTACTTC. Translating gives CASSSHGTSYEQYF.

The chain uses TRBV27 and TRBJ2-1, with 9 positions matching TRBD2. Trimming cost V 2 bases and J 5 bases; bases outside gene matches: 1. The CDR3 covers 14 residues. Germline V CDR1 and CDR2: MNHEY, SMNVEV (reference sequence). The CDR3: CASSLLAGNNEQFF. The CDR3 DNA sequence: TGTGCCAGCAGTTTACTAGCGGGAAACAATGAGCAGTTCTTC.

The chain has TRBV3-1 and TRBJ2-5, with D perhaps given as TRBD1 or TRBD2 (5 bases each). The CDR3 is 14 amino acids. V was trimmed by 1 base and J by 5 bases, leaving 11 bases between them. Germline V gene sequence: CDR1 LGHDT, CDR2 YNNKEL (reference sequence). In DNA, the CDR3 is TGTGCCAGCAGCCAAGGGGGGTTAGGGGAGACCCAGTACTTC. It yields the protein CASSQGGLGETQYF.

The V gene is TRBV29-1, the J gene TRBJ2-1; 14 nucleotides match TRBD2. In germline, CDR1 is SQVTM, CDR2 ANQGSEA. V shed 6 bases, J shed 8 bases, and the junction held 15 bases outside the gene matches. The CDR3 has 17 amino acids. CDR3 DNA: TGCAGCGTCCCGAACCCCCGGACTAGCGGGGGGCTCTATGAGCAGTTCTTC. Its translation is CSVPNPRTSGGLYEQFF.

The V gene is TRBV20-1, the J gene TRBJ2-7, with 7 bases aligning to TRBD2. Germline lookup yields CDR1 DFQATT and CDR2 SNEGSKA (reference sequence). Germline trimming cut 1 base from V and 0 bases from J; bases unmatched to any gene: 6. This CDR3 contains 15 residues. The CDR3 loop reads CSARGWGGSSYEQYF. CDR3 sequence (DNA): TGCAGTGCTAGAGGGTGGGGCGGGAGCTCCTACGAGCAGTACTTC.

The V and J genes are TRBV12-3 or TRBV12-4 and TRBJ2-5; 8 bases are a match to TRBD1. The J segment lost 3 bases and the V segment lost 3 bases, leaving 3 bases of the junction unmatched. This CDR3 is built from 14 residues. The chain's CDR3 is CASSFQGAEETQYF. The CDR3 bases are TGTGCCAGCAGTTTCCAGGGGGCAGAAGAGACCCAGTACTTC.

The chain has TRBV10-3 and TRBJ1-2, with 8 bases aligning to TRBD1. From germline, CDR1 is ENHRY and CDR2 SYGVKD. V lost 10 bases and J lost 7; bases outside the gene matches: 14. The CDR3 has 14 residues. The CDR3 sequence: CATLMTGESGGYTF. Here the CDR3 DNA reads TGTGCCACCCTAATGACAGGGGAATCTGGTGGCTACACCTTC.

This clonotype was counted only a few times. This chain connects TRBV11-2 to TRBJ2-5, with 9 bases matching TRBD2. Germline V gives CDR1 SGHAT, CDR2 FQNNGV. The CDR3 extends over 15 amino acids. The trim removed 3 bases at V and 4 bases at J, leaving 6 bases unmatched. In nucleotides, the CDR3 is TGTGCCAGCAGCTTTAGCGGGAGAGAGGGAGAGACCCAGTACTTC. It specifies CASSFSGREGETQYF.

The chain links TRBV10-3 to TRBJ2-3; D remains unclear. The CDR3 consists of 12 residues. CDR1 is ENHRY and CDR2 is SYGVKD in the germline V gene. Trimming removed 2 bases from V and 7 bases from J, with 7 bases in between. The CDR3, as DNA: TGTGCCATCAGTGAGGGCGAGTATACGCAGTATTTT. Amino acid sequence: CAISEGEYTQYF.

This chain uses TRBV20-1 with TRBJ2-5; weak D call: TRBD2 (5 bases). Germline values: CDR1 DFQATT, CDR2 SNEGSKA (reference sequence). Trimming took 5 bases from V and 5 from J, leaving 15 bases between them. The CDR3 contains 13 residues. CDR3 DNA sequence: TGCAGTGCTCTCCGGGAAACCCACGAGACCCAGTACTTC. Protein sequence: CSALRETHETQYF.

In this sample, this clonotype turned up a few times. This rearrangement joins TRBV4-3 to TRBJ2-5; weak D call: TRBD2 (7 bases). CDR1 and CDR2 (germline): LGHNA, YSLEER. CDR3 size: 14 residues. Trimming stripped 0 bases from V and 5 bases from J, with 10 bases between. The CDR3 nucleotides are TGCGCCAGCAGCCAAGATTGGGGGGGCGAGACCCAGTACTTC. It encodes CASSQDWGGETQYF.

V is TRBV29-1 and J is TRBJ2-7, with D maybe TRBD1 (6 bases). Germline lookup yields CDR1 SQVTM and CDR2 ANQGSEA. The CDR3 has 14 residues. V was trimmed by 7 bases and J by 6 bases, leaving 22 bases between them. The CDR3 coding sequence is TGCAGCGCTGAGCCGGGACAAGGGGTTGGCGAGCAGTACTTC. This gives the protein CSAEPGQGVGEQYF.

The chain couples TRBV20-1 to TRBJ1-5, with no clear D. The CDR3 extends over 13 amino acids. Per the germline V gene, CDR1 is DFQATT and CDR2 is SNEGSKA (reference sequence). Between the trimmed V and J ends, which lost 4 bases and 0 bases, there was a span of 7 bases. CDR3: CSANRGSNQPQHF. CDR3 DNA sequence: TGCAGTGCTAATCGGGGTAGCAATCAGCCCCAGCATTTT.

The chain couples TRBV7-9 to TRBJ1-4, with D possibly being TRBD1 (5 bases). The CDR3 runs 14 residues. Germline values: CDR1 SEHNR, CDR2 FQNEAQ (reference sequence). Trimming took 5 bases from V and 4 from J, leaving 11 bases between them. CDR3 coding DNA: TGTGCCAGCAGCCAGGGACGGGATAATGAAAAACTGTTTTTT. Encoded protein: CASSQGRDNEKLFF.

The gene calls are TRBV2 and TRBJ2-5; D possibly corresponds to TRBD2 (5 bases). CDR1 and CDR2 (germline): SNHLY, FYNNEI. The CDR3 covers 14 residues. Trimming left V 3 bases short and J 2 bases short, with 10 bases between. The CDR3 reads CASSDGRGQETQYF. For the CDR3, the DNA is TGTGCCAGCAGTGACGGACGAGGGCAAGAGACCCAGTACTTC.

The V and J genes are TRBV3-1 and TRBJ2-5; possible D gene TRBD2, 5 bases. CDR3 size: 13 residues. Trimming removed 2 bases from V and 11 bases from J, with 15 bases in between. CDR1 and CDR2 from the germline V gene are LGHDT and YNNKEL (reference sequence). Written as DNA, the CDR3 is TGTGCCAGCAGCCAAAGGGAGAAAAATGAGCAGTACTTC. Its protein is CASSQREKNEQYF.

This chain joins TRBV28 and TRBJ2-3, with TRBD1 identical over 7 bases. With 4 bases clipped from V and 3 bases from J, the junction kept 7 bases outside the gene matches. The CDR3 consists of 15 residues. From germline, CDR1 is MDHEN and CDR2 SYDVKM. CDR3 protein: CASSSHRGITDTQYF. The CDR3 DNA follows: TGTGCCAGCAGTTCCCACAGGGGTATAACAGATACGCAGTATTTT.